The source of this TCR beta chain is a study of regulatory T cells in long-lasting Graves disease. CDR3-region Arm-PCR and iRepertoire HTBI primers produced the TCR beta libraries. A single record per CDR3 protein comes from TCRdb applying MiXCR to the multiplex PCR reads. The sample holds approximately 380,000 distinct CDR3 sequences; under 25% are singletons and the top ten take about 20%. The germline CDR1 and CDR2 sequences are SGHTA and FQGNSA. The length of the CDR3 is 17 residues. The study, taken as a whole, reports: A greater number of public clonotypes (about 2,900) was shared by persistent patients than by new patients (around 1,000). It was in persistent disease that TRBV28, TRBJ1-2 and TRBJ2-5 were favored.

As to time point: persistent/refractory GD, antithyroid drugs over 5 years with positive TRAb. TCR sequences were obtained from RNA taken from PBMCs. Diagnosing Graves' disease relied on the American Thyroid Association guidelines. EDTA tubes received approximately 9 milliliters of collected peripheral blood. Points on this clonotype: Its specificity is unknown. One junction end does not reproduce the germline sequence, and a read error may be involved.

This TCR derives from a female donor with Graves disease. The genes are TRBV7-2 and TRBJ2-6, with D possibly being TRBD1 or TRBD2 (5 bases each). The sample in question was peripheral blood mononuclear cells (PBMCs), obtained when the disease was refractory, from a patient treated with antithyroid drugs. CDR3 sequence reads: CASSPGTPLSGTNVLTF. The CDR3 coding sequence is TGTGCCAGCAGCCCCGGGACGCCTCTCTCTGGGACCAACGTCCTGACTTTC.